The T cell receptor beta chain described here comes from a study of OX40 agonist ivuxolimab in advanced cancers. Across the whole study: Ivuxolimab was administered intravenously to patients at 0.01 to 10 mg/kg every 2 weeks. Study-level points and caveats: More expanded clones were found, on average, in CD8+ than in CD4+ T cells. Expansion of clones was among the lowest in partial responders at 0.1-3.0 mg/kg.

Germline-derived CDR1 and CDR2 are SGDLS and YYNGEE. There are 15 residues in the CDR3. Trimming removed 3 bases from V and 5 bases from J; junction bases left unmatched: 10. Data came from immunoSEQ multiplex PCR; TCRdb stores just in-frame clones and leaves some out. Of about 42,000 clones in the sample, more than 70% are singletons; the top ten hold 21%. Comment on this clone: The target antigen is unknown.

The sequence derives from an adult with an advanced solid tumor such as melanoma, head and neck, liver or kidney cancer. The sample in question was CD4+ or CD8+ T cells sorted from blood, obtained in a trial of the OX40 agonist ivuxolimab. This chain connects TRBV9 to TRBJ1-1, with 7 bases lining up with TRBD1. This CDR3 reads CASSASTGYGTEAFF. CDR3 nucleotide sequence: TGTGCCAGCAGCGCATCGACAGGGTACGGAACTGAAGCTTTCTTT.